This T cell receptor (beta chain) was documented in a study of blood T cells in healthy people across ages. A word on this clonotype: Its antigen is not known.

Trimming cost V 7 bases and J 4 bases, with 14 bases left between them. This CDR3 spans 13 amino acids. Study results and caveats: Roughly linearly, TCR beta diversity per million T cells fell as age increased.

Ten milliliters was the volume of peripheral blood drawn from each donor. The use of a sample-barcoded 5' primer and a J-beta primer mix characterized a second PCR of roughly 6 to 11 cycles. Every cDNA molecule carried a tag from a template-switch adaptor bearing 12 random nucleotides. TCRdb re-derived calls from the 5' RACE reads in MiXCR, one entry per CDR3 protein. The sample yields 790,000 or so distinct CDR3 sequences, roughly three fifths seen once. The V and J genes are TRBV12-3 or TRBV12-4 and TRBJ2-7, with D possibly matching TRBD1 (6 bases). The TCR was taken from a man aged 35-49 years in good health. The sequencing input was blood. CDR3 DNA: TGTGCCAGCAAAATGGGACACCAGTACGAGCAGTACTTC. Protein sequence: CASKMGHQYEQYF.